The entry that follows covers one T cell receptor beta chain sequence. The data originate from a study of PD-L1 blockade in urothelial cancer. This sample's time point: peripheral blood 6 weeks after treatment start. Profiling relied on immunoSEQ multiplex PCR, and the TCRdb table lists in-frame clones only, not all of them. Counted here are tens of thousands of clones, 84% occurring once; the ten biggest clones make up 2.5% to 3%. This CDR3 has 17 residues. CDR1 MNHEY and CDR2 SMNVEV come from the germline V gene (reference sequence). V was trimmed by 4 bases and J by 6 bases, leaving 24 bases between them.

The sequenced sample was PBMCs, obtained around atezolizumab (anti-PD-L1) treatment. The source of this sequence is a man in his 70s with urothelial cancer. The rearrangement uses TRBV27 and TRBJ1-2; D is unresolved. The chain's CDR3 is CASSYRQTLAVKDGYTF. CDR3 DNA: TGTGCCAGCAGTTACAGACAAACCTTGGCCGTTAAGGATGGCTACACCTTC.